This T cell receptor (beta chain) appears in the sequencing data of a study of post-analysis software for immune sequencing data. Overall study: Some patients lacked subtype; others had relapsing-remitting, secondary progressive or progressive-relapsing disease. General study findings and limits: TRBV segments more frequent in patients than in controls numbered roughly 5 and included TRBV5-6, TRBV5-1 and TRBV20-1.

Remarks on this clonotype: Its antigen is unknown.

The TCR beta cDNA libraries carried unique molecular identifiers. Around 500,000 cDNA molecules were obtained from about 1 to 10 million T cells. TCRdb ran MiXCR on the PCR reads and lists one entry per CDR3 protein. The sample includes roughly 800,000 distinct CDR3 sequences, 25% to 30% of them seen just once. The CDR3 totals 12 residues. Germline V gene lookup returns CDR1 SEHNR and CDR2 FQNEAQ (reference sequence). Trimming removed 2 bases at V and 8 bases at J, with 7 bases between. Sequencing was performed on blood. The source of this sequence is a girl aged 5 to 17 with multiple sclerosis. V is TRBV7-9 and J is TRBJ2-1; D is uncertain. The CDR3 DNA sequence: TGTGCCAGCAGCTTAAGAGGCCATGAGCAGTTCTTC. As protein: CASSLRGHEQFF.